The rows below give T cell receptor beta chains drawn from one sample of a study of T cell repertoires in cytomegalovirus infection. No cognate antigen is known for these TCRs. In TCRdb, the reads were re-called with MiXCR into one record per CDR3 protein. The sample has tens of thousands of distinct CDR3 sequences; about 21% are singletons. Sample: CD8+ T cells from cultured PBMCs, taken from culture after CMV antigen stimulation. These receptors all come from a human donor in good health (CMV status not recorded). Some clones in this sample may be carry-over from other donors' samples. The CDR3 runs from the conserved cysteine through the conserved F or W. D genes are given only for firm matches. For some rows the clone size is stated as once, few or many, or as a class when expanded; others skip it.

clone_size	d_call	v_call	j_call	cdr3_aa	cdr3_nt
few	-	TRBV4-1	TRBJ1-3	CASSQDEAFPAGNTIYF	TGCGCCAGCAGCCAAGATGAGGCTTTTCCTGCTGGAAACACCATATATTTT
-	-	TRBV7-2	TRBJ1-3	CASSLILDMAYSGNTIYF	TGTGCCAGCAGCTTAATTTTAGATATGGCCTACTCTGGAAACACCATATATTTT
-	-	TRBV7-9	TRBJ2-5	CASSSLEVMREDRETQYF	TGTGCCAGCAGCTCCCTAGAGGTTATGAGGGAGGACAGGGAGACCCAGTACTTC
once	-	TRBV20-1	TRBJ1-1	CSAPEGNTEAFF	TGCAGTGCCCCGGAGGGGAACACTGAAGCTTTCTTT
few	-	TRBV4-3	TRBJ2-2	CASSQDWGPPPGELFF	TGCGCCAGCAGCCAAGATTGGGGTCCCCCTCCCGGGGAGCTGTTTTTT
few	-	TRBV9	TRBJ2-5	CASSVASSGSGTQYF	TGTGCCAGCAGCGTAGCGAGTAGCGGTAGTGGGACCCAGTACTTC
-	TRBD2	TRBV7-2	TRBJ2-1	CASSPGTRPYNEQFF	TGTGCCAGCAGCCCCGGGACTAGGCCCTACAATGAGCAGTTCTTC
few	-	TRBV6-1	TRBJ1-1	CASQKTGGEAFF	TGTGCCAGTCAGAAAACGGGCGGTGAAGCTTTCTTT
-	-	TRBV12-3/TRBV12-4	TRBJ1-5	CASADSGGQPQHF	TGTGCCAGCGCCGATTCTGGGGGCCAGCCCCAGCATTTT
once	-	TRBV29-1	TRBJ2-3	CSAEAGPRLIDTQYF	TGCAGCGCTGAGGCGGGACCCAGATTAATAGATACGCAGTATTTT
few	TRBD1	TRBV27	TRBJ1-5	CASSFSGQNHPQHF	TGTGCCAGCAGTTTCTCGGGACAGAATCATCCCCAGCATTTT
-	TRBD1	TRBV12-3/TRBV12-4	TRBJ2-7	CASAPPGQTYEQYF	TGTGCCAGCGCCCCCCCGGGACAGACCTACGAGCAGTACTTC
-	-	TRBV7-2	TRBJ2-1	CASSEGIEQFF	TGTGCCAGCAGCGAGGGTATTGAGCAGTTCTTC
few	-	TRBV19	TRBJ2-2	CASTMASGNTGELFF	TGTGCCAGTACCATGGCCTCCGGGAACACCGGGGAGCTGTTTTTT
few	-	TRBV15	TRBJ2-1	CATSSGFPGHNEQFF	TGTGCCACCAGCAGTGGATTCCCGGGGCACAATGAGCAGTTCTTC
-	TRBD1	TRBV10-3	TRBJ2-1	CAISSGTGTNEQFF	TGTGCCATCAGTTCCGGGACAGGGACTAATGAGCAGTTCTTC
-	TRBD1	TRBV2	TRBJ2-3	CASRGQAQYF	TGTGCCAGCAGGGGACAGGCACAGTATTTT